The present TCR beta chain was sequenced within a study of Graves' ophthalmopathy and Graves' hyperthyroidism. As for the study in general: Prior to any treatment, peripheral blood was collected at the time of initial diagnosis. Study results and caveats: This model predicted ophthalmopathy progression (sensitivity around 71%, specificity about 72%).

Germline trimming cut 1 base from V and 5 bases from J; bases unmatched to any gene: 2. The CDR3 extends over 15 amino acids. Looked up from germline, CDR1 is SGHTA and CDR2 is FQGNSA. Concerning this clonotype: The antigen is not known.

Other autoimmune diseases, uncontrolled infections, pregnancy or lactation led to the exclusion of patients. What supplied the PBMCs was about 10 ml of fresh peripheral blood. Amplified material comprised TCR beta CDR3 regions derived from RNA transcripts. The first round was an RT-PCR with HTBI primers, and the second round was a multiplex PCR. TCRdb fed the multiplex PCR reads into MiXCR, producing one record per CDR3 protein. Here the sample spans under 350,000 distinct CDR3 sequences, about 17% being singletons. The TCR comes from an adult man with Graves' ophthalmopathy. This sequence joins TRBV7-2 and TRBJ2-2; 9 bases map to TRBD2. Material: peripheral blood. CDR3 DNA sequence: TGTGCCAGCAGCTTAGAGCGGGGGGATACCGGGGAGCTGTTTTTT. The encoded protein is CASSLERGDTGELFF.